The text below deals with one T cell receptor (beta chain). Its cognate antigen is unknown. The entry originates in a study of beta chain features in type 1 diabetes. Study context: Healthy donors, compared against patients, showed similar age, gender and cell yields. Study-level points and caveats: People with Type 1 diabetes carried modestly yet significantly shorter TCRB CDR3s in all four CD4+ subsets.

The entirety of the isolated RNA underwent reverse transcription, so expressed TCRB transcripts were sequenced. The data were produced by immunoSEQ multiplex PCR, yet TCRdb's version contains in-frame clones alone and is incomplete. The table shows about 150,000 clones, with around 50% occurring only once. This CDR3 comprises 14 residues. V dropped 6 bases and J dropped 1; count of bases not matched to a gene: 2. Germline CDR1 reads MNHNS; CDR2 reads SASEGT. Sorted CD4+ subsets: naive, central memory, regulatory, stem cell-like memory (CD45RO/CCR7/CD25/CD127/CD95/CD27 panel). This chain uses TRBV6-1 with TRBJ2-3, with 9 bases fitting TRBD2. The sequenced sample was Tregs from blood. This TCR came from a young man in good health. The CDR3 is CASRIAGGTDTQYF. The CDR3 bases are TGTGCCAGCAGGATAGCGGGGGGCACAGATACGCAGTATTTT.